These 15 T cell receptor beta chains share one sample of origin, sequenced in a study of T cell responses to AZD1222 COVID-19 vaccine (dated by TCRdb to the early 2020s). Libraries were prepared through the immunoSEQ multiplex PCR assay. TCRdb took this table from immuneACCESS and kept in-frame rearrangements with V and J called. Such tables lack part of the clones; where checked against another copy, unresolved V genes explain under half of the gap, and the rest is unexplained. The sample table lists roughly 100,000 clones, about nine tenths of them with a count of one. Of the sample, approximately 3% falls within the top ten clones. The time point label on this specimen signifies: about 28 days (+/-7) after the second vaccine dose. The treatment or condition label, read with the paper, signifies: meningococcal conjugate vaccine given as trial control. The source material was peripheral blood, sampled 28 days after the second dose of the MenACWY control vaccine. These receptors all come from an adult who received the MenACWY meningococcal vaccine as a control.

This sequence joins TRBV5-5 and TRBJ1-5; TRBD1 matches at 7 bases. V gave up 3 bases and J gave up 1 base; unmatched junction bases: 4. The CDR3 consists of 15 residues. The germline gives CDR1 SGHKS, CDR2 YYEKEE (reference sequence). CDR3 coding DNA: TGTGCCAGCAGCTGGGGGGGACAGAGCAATCAGCCCCAGCATTTT. This codes for CASSWGGQSNQPQHF.

This sequence joins TRBV3-1 (or the pseudogene TRBV3-2) and TRBJ1-5; D might be TRBD1 (5 bases). The V gene lost 3 bases and the J gene lost 6 bases, with 12 bases spanning the gap. The germline V gene has CDR1 LGHDT and CDR2 YNNKEL (reference sequence). The CDR3 contains 14 residues. The CDR3 region is CASSHIRGSQPQHF. CDR3 bases: TGTGCCAGCAGCCATATAAGGGGCAGTCAGCCCCAGCATTTT.

The chain uses TRBV6-6 and TRBJ2-7, with D possibly matching TRBD2 (6 bases). V was clipped by 7 bases and J by 3 bases, with 16 bases between them. The CDR3 length is 14 residues. The germline V gene encodes CDR1 MNHNY and CDR2 SVGAGI (reference sequence). CDR3 sequence (DNA): TGTGCCAGCACCCTCCGGTACGGGGGCTACGAGCAGTACTTC. Residues: CASTLRYGGYEQYF.

This clone has just one count. The CDR3 sequence is CASSFQGARGNEQFF. As DNA, the CDR3 is TGTGCCAGCAGCTTCCAGGGGGCGCGGGGAAATGAGCAGTTCTTC. This chain joins TRBV5-8 and TRBJ2-1; 8 bases align to TRBD1. V lost 2 bases to trimming and J lost 7 bases; unmatched junction nucleotides: 8. The CDR3 sequence is 15 residues long. Germline values: CDR1 SGHTS, CDR2 YDEGEE.

Only a few counts were recorded for this clone. The chain links TRBV3-1 (or the pseudogene TRBV3-2) to TRBJ2-3; 7 bases align to TRBD2. Trimming cost V 2 bases and J 6 bases; bases outside gene matches: 5. CDR1 is LGHDT, CDR2 YNNKEL, per germline (reference sequence). This CDR3 is 14 amino acids long. The CDR3 region is CASSQNRRGDTQYF. CDR3 DNA sequence: TGTGCCAGCAGCCAAAACAGGCGGGGGGATACGCAGTATTTT.

The chain uses TRBV7-9 and TRBJ1-4, with D uncertain. Between the trimmed V and J ends, which lost 4 bases and 0 bases, there was a span of 9 bases. Germline V gene lookup returns CDR1 SEHNR and CDR2 FQNEAQ (reference sequence). CDR3 length equals 15 residues. This chain's CDR3 is CASSWGGATNEKLFF. The CDR3 nucleotides read TGTGCCAGCAGCTGGGGTGGTGCAACTAATGAAAAACTGTTTTTT.

The rearrangement uses TRBV7-3 and TRBJ1-2; no reliable D call. The ends were cut back, 2 bases at V and 7 bases at J, with 5 bases in the middle. CDR1 SGHTA and CDR2 FQGTGA come from the germline V gene. The CDR3 runs 11 residues. The CDR3 protein is CASSLQFGYTF. As DNA, the CDR3 is TGTGCCAGCAGCTTACAGTTTGGCTACACCTTC.

This chain links TRBV4-1 with TRBJ1-5, with D perhaps TRBD1 (5 bases). Germline assignment: CDR1 MGHRA and CDR2 YSYEKL. Trimming left V 4 bases short and J 0 bases short, with 13 bases between. This CDR3 spans 16 amino acids. CDR3 amino acids: CASSPRDVDSNQPQHF. The CDR3 coding sequence is TGCGCCAGCAGCCCCCGGGACGTAGATAGCAATCAGCCCCAGCATTTT.

In its sample, this clone was seen once. V usage is TRBV5-4 and J usage is TRBJ1-4; 7 bases align to TRBD1. Trimming cost V 2 bases and J 10 bases; bases outside gene matches: 11. The CDR3 has 15 residues. From germline, CDR1 is SGHNT and CDR2 YYREEE (reference sequence). This CDR3 reads CASSLYRQGPGKLFF. CDR3 coding DNA: TGTGCCAGCAGCTTATATCGACAGGGCCCCGGAAAACTGTTTTTT.

The chain joins TRBV12-5 to TRBJ2-2, with D possibly TRBD2 on 5 matching bases. Germline assignment: CDR1 LGHNT and CDR2 FRNRAP. The ends were cut back, 7 bases at V and 2 bases at J, with 14 bases in the middle. The CDR3 has 15 amino acids. The CDR3 DNA is TGTGCTAGTGCTTCCATCAGCGGCAACACCGGGGAGCTGTTTTTT. It translates to CASASISGNTGELFF.

This clone was recorded only once. CDR3 nucleotides: TGTGCCAGCAGTTCCCCCGCCAGGAACACTGAAGCTTTCTTT. Amino acids: CASSSPARNTEAFF. V and J are TRBV6-5 and TRBJ1-1; no clear D. The V end was cut by 4 bases, the J end by 1 base, with 10 bases between. CDR1 and CDR2 from the germline V gene are MNHEY and SVGAGI. This CDR3 is 14 amino acids long.

The genes are TRBV18 and TRBJ1-1; D gene ambiguous. The germline V gene encodes CDR1 KGHSH and CDR2 LQKENI. Trimming removed 4 bases at V and 1 base at J, with 7 bases between. This CDR3 is 13 amino acids long. The CDR3 region has the DNA TGTGCCAGCTCACTAGACACGAACACTGAAGCTTTCTTT. It encodes CASSLDTNTEAFF.

This clone was observed a single time. The chain uses TRBV6-5 and TRBJ1-5; the D gene is possibly TRBD1 (5 bases). This CDR3 contains 13 residues. Germline V gene sequence: CDR1 MNHEY, CDR2 SVGAGI. Trimming shortened V by 5 bases and J by 2 bases, and 7 bases separated the two germline ends. The chain's CDR3 is CASSQGRNQPQHF. The CDR3 DNA follows: TGTGCCAGCAGTCAGGGCCGCAATCAGCCCCAGCATTTT.

The chain has TRBV13 and TRBJ2-5; no clear D gene. In germline, CDR1 is PRHDT, CDR2 FYEKMQ (reference sequence). Trimming took 5 bases from V and 2 from J, leaving 6 bases between them. The CDR3 length is 12 residues. The CDR3 DNA reads TGTGCCAGCAGCGACCGACAAGAGACCCAGTACTTC. Its translation: CASSDRQETQYF. Full variable domain (missing parts from reference TRBV13 and TRBJ2-5): AAGVIQSPRHLIKEKRETATLKCYPIPRHDTVYWYQQGPGQDPQFLISFYEKMQSDKGSIPDRFSAQQFSDYHSELNMSSLELGDSALYFCASSDRQETQYFGPGTRLLVL.

This chain joins TRBV7-3 and TRBJ2-3; D gene uncertain. Per the germline V gene, CDR1 is SGHTA and CDR2 is FQGTGA. V was clipped by 4 bases and J by 5 bases, with 10 bases between them. This CDR3 is 13 amino acids long. CDR3 amino acids: CASSSEVQDTQYF. The CDR3 DNA sequence: TGTGCCAGCAGCTCAGAGGTTCAAGATACGCAGTATTTT.